A single sample gave rise to the 7 T cell receptor beta chains below, sequenced in a study of T cell repertoires in cytomegalovirus infection. TCRdb re-called the reads through MiXCR, storing one row per CDR3 protein. The sample has under 350,000 distinct CDR3 sequences, approximately 8.9% seen once; the top ten hold approximately 2.4%. Sequences were obtained from PBMCs. The origin of the receptors is a human donor in good health (CMV status not recorded). Some clones in this sample may be carry-over from other donors' samples.

The gene calls are TRBV28 and TRBJ1-5; 9 bases align to TRBD1. J lost 6 bases, V lost 5 bases, and 5 bases had no gene match. The CDR3 loop spans 14 amino acids. Germline CDR1 MDHEN, CDR2 SYDVKM. DNA of the CDR3: TGTGCCAGCAGTCAGGGACAGGGTAGTCAGCCCCAGCATTTT. Translating gives CASSQGQGSQPQHF.

This clonotype was counted between two and nine times. The V gene is TRBV20-1, the J gene TRBJ2-3, with D possibly being TRBD1 or TRBD2 (5 bases each). There are 14 residues in the CDR3. In germline, CDR1 is DFQATT, CDR2 SNEGSKA (reference sequence). Trimming took 4 bases from V and 4 from J, leaving 15 bases between them. CDR3 protein: CSAIRGPESDTQYF. CDR3 in DNA: TGCAGTGCTATCCGGGGCCCTGAGTCAGATACGCAGTATTTT.

In this sample, this clonotype turned up many times. The CDR3: CSARAAGGLINEQFF. Written as DNA, the CDR3 is TGCAGTGCTAGAGCGGCGGGGGGGCTTATCAATGAGCAGTTCTTC. This chain connects TRBV20-1 to TRBJ2-1; 9 nucleotides match TRBD2. V lost 1 base and J lost 6; bases outside the gene matches: 7. The germline V gene encodes CDR1 DFQATT and CDR2 SNEGSKA (reference sequence). The CDR3 consists of 15 residues.

V gene TRBV28 combines with J gene TRBJ2-1, with D perhaps matching TRBD1 (6 bases). CDR3 length: 15 residues. Germline V CDR1 and CDR2: MDHEN, SYDVKM. The V end lost 2 bases, the J end lost 1 base, and 9 bases lay between the germline ends. Written as DNA, the CDR3 is TGTGCCAGCAGTTTACGTGGACAGTCCTACAATGAGCAGTTCTTC. The encoded protein is CASSLRGQSYNEQFF.

This clonotype was recorded at least ten times. The chain combines TRBV20-1 with TRBJ2-2; unclear D gene. CDR1 is DFQATT, CDR2 SNEGSKA, per germline (reference sequence). CDR3 length: 14 residues. The CDR3 sequence is CSADDQDNTGELFF. CDR3 sequence (DNA): TGCAGCGCTGACGATCAGGATAACACCGGGGAGCTGTTTTTT.

In its sample, this clonotype was seen many times. The chain carries TRBV28 and TRBJ2-5; 8 positions agree with TRBD1. CDR1 and CDR2 (germline): MDHEN, SYDVKM. The CDR3 spans 14 residues. After removal of 6 bases from V and 2 bases from J, the junction contained 5 bases not matched to a gene. Here the CDR3 reads CASRETGDQETQYF. The CDR3 coding sequence is TGTGCCAGCAGGGAGACAGGGGATCAAGAGACCCAGTACTTC.

In this sample, this clonotype turned up many times. V is TRBV6-1 and J is TRBJ2-1; tentative D call: TRBD2 (6 bases). In germline, CDR1 is MNHNS, CDR2 SASEGT. This CDR3 contains 16 residues. Trimming took 5 bases from V and 3 from J, leaving 17 bases between them. In DNA, the CDR3 is TGTGCCAGCAGTCCATCAGGACGGGGGTTCTACAATGAGCAGTTCTTC. Encoded protein: CASSPSGRGFYNEQFF.